This entry is about one TCR beta chain. Its antigen is not known. This entry comes from a study of cytomegalovirus exposure and HLA in healthy donors. Trimming removed 0 bases from V and 7 bases from J, with 17 bases in between. This CDR3 is 16 amino acids long. CDR1 and CDR2 (germline): SGDLS, YYNGEE. Study-wide points: Published work reported that the classifier diagnosed cytomegalovirus status with high specificity and sensitivity. Association with HLA alleles at 0.05 false discovery rate was found for 16,951 TCR beta sequences in a later analysis.

PCR involved 60 Vbeta and 13 Jbeta primers. Using immunoSEQ multiplex PCR, the repertoire was profiled, and TCRdb retains in-frame clones only, with some absent. The sample comprises approximately 170,000 clones, around 80% of which are singletons, and about 1.6% rests with the top ten. V is TRBV9 and J is TRBJ2-1; D ambiguous. Sequencing was done on a sample of PBMCs. The receptor comes from a middle-aged man in good health and CMV-seronegative. DNA of the CDR3: TGTGCCAGCAGCGTAGGGTTCCCGCCTAGAGGTAATGAGCAGTTCTTC. Its translation is CASSVGFPPRGNEQFF.